Here is one T cell receptor beta chain with its context. Its antigen is unidentified. The entry originates in a study of shared clonotypes between healthy human individuals. Study as a whole: Three plates each covered CD4 naive and memory; CD8 naive two, CD8 memory one. Whole-study findings and limits: Clonotype sharing among donors was expected to depend on sequencing depth. Naive subsets, compared against memory subsets, generally had larger estimated richness values.

This CDR3 has 13 residues. Looked up from germline, CDR1 is MNHNS and CDR2 is SASEGT. V shed 7 bases, J shed 7 bases, and the junction held 9 bases outside the gene matches. Naive CD45RA+ and memory CD45RA-negative subsets were split from CD4+ cells. Profiled with immunoSEQ multiplex PCR; TCRdb holds only in-frame clones, not every one. The sample yields 1,400,000 or so clones, around 98.5% seen once. This TCR was sampled from a man aged 25 to 45 in good health. Sequenced input: naive CD4+ T cells sorted from blood. The subset here: CD45RA+ positively selected. The V call is TRBV6-1, the J call TRBJ1-1, with 7 bases fitting TRBD1. CDR3 residues: CASTDRVGSEAFF. The CDR3 DNA sequence: TGTGCCAGCACTGACAGGGTTGGAAGTGAAGCTTTCTTT.